This T cell receptor (beta chain) comes out of a study of CD8 T cells in Susac syndrome. As for the study in general: Sequencing included Susac syndrome patients, over five of them with active disease and roughly eight in remission. Patients with Susac syndrome were, at the time of blood collection, therapy-naive, maintained on corticosteroids, or maintained on intravenous immunoglobulin alone.

cDNA came from about 0.5 to 1 ug RNA primed by random hexamers. TCRdb reanalysed the immunoSEQ multiplex PCR reads using MiXCR and keeps one entry per CDR3 protein. Of some 130,000 distinct CDR3 sequences in the sample, over 90% were seen once. The length of the CDR3 is 15 residues. Per germline, CDR1 MNHEY and CDR2 SMNVEV (reference sequence). The V gene end was trimmed by 6 bases and the J gene end by 5 bases; junction bases not matched to a gene: 6. TCR beta sequencing covered blood CD8+ and CD4+ T cells. TEMRA cells were FACS-enriched, and CD8+ and CD4+ T cells were isolated negatively. The sequencing sample was made of CD8+ T cells from PBMCs. The chain couples TRBV27 to TRBJ2-1, with 11 bases identical to TRBD2. This clonotype originated in a human donor with Susac syndrome. CDR3 region: CASRGPGLADNEQFF. CDR3 nucleotide sequence: TGTGCCAGCAGGGGACCGGGACTAGCGGACAATGAGCAGTTCTTC.